The 28 T cell receptor beta chains reported below all come from one sample, sequenced in a study of Graves' ophthalmopathy and Graves' hyperthyroidism. CDR3 regions of TCR beta were amplified from RNA transcripts. RT-PCR was first run with HTBI primers, then multiplex PCR in a second round. TCRdb processed the multiplex PCR reads anew with MiXCR; each CDR3 protein has one entry. The sample holds fewer than 250,000 distinct CDR3 sequences, 25% to 30% seen once. Sequencing was done on a sample of peripheral blood. The receptors originated from a man aged 45-65 years with Graves' ophthalmopathy.

This clonotype was seen ten or more times. This rearrangement joins TRBV7-2 to TRBJ2-5, with D unresolved. Trimming cost V 1 base and J 5 bases, with 11 bases left between them. From germline, CDR1 is SGHTA and CDR2 FQGNSA. The CDR3 runs 14 residues. The CDR3 reads CASSLDAIRETQYF. The CDR3 nucleotides are TGTGCCAGCAGCTTAGACGCCATCCGGGAGACCCAGTACTTC.

V is TRBV6-5 and J is TRBJ2-5, with D perhaps TRBD1 or TRBD2 (6 bases each). Germline lookup yields CDR1 MNHEY and CDR2 SVGAGI. The CDR3 extends over 13 amino acids. With 8 bases removed from V and 5 bases from J, the gap between germline ends came to 15 bases. This chain's CDR3 is CASGGLPEETQYF. The CDR3 DNA reads as TGTGCCAGCGGGGGGCTACCGGAGGAGACCCAGTACTTC.

There are many counts of this clonotype. The genes are TRBV11-2 and TRBJ2-4; 14 bases agree with TRBD2. This CDR3 region has 19 residues. The J segment lost 0 bases and the V segment lost 4 bases, leaving 8 bases of the junction unmatched. CDR1 is SGHAT and CDR2 is FQNNGV in the germline V gene. CDR3 amino acids: CASSSAGTSGSLAKNIQYF. The DNA of the CDR3 is TGTGCCAGCAGCTCGGCGGGGACTAGCGGGAGTCTAGCCAAAAACATTCAGTACTTC.

V usage is TRBV12-3 or TRBV12-4 and J usage is TRBJ1-1; 7 bases agree with TRBD1. V lost 5 bases to trimming and J lost 10 bases; unmatched junction nucleotides: 4. CDR3 length equals 11 residues. CDR3 amino acids: CASSEGDRAFF. CDR3 DNA: TGTGCCAGCAGTGAGGGGGACAGAGCTTTCTTT.

This clonotype was detected many times. This chain uses TRBV19 with TRBJ1-1; the D gene is possibly TRBD1 (5 bases). V was cut by 10 bases and J by 1 base, with 19 bases left in between. The germline V gene encodes CDR1 LNHDA and CDR2 SQIVND (reference sequence). The CDR3 has 15 residues. The CDR3 spells CATKTVPRTNTEAFF. The CDR3 DNA sequence: TGTGCCACGAAGACAGTCCCTCGGACGAACACTGAAGCTTTCTTT.

The gene calls are TRBV28 and TRBJ1-1; no definite D call. The CDR3 has 13 amino acids. Trimming shortened V by 0 bases and J by 1 base, and 3 bases separated the two germline ends. Germline CDR1 is MDHEN and CDR2 is SYDVKM. In nucleotides, the CDR3 is TGTGCCAGCAGTTTATGGGCGAACACTGAAGCTTTCTTT. This codes for CASSLWANTEAFF.

The rearrangement links TRBV28 to TRBJ1-1, with unresolved D. The CDR3 extends over 12 amino acids. V gave up 6 bases and J gave up 3 bases, with 8 bases separating them. Germline-derived CDR1 and CDR2 are MDHEN and SYDVKM. CDR3 loop: CASRSRYTEAFF. CDR3 bases: TGTGCCAGCAGGTCTAGGTACACTGAAGCTTTCTTT.

There are many counts of this clonotype. The chain links TRBV24-1 to TRBJ1-1; 9 positions agree with TRBD1. V dropped 2 bases and J dropped 4; count of bases not matched to a gene: 4. The germline CDR1 and CDR2 sequences are KGHDR and SFDVKD. The CDR3 covers 15 residues. DNA for the CDR3: TGTGCCACCAGTGATTCGGACAGGGGAAGCACTGAAGCTTTCTTT. It is translated as CATSDSDRGSTEAFF.

In this sample, this clonotype turned up many times. This chain joins TRBV2 and TRBJ1-1, with no clear D. V was shortened by 4 bases and J by 1 base, with 10 bases between the two germline ends. Germline assignment: CDR1 SNHLY and CDR2 FYNNEI. CDR3 length equals 14 residues. The CDR3 protein is CASSASEGNTEAFF. The CDR3 DNA reads as TGTGCCAGCAGTGCCTCCGAAGGGAACACTGAAGCTTTCTTT. The whole variable domain, filled in from reference TRBV2 and TRBJ1-1, reads EPEVTQTPSHQVTQMGQEVILRCVPISNHLYFYWYRQILGQKVEFLVSFYNNEISEKSEIFDDQFSVERPDGSNFTLKIRSTKLEDSAMYFCASSASEGNTEAFFGQGTRLTVV.

Many counts were recorded for this clonotype. The chain is built from TRBV19 and TRBJ2-3, with TRBD1 matching 12 bases. V lost 10 bases, J lost 4 bases, and 6 bases stayed unmatched. Germline CDR1 and CDR2: LNHDA and SQIVND (reference sequence). The CDR3 is made up of 14 amino acids. CDR3 in DNA: TGTGCCACCCGGGACAGGGGGCGCGCAGATACGCAGTATTTT. This translates into CATRDRGRADTQYF.

This clonotype has at least ten counts. The gene calls are TRBV19 and TRBJ1-2, with D tentatively TRBD1 (6 bases). The CDR3 sequence is 14 residues long. The V end was cut by 5 bases, the J end by 3 bases, with 13 bases between. CDR1 is LNHDA, CDR2 SQIVND, per germline (reference sequence). CDR3 region: CASSSAGEDYGYTF. CDR3 bases: TGTGCCAGTAGTTCCGCAGGGGAGGACTATGGCTACACCTTC.

This clonotype was observed at least ten times. The chain carries TRBV30 and TRBJ2-2; D possibly matches TRBD1 or TRBD2 (5 bases each). The germline V gene encodes CDR1 GTSNPN and CDR2 SVGIG (reference sequence). The CDR3 contains 16 residues. The germline V and J ends were trimmed by 2 bases and 4 bases, with 17 bases remaining between them. The DNA of the CDR3 is TGTGCCTGGAGTCCCCCCGGGGCCGTGAGCACCGGGGAGCTGTTTTTT. Protein product: CAWSPPGAVSTGELFF.

This clonotype was counted ten times or more. The chain has TRBV2 and TRBJ2-7; 12 nucleotides match TRBD1. The CDR3 runs 14 residues. The germline V gene has CDR1 SNHLY and CDR2 FYNNEI. The V segment lost 3 bases and the J segment 7 bases; nucleotides outside the gene matches: 4. CDR3: CASSDWDRGQEQYF. CDR3 DNA: TGTGCCAGCAGTGATTGGGACAGGGGGCAAGAGCAGTACTTC. Using reference TRBV2 and TRBJ2-7 for the parts outside the CDR3, the full variable domain is EPEVTQTPSHQVTQMGQEVILRCVPISNHLYFYWYRQILGQKVEFLVSFYNNEISEKSEIFDDQFSVERPDGSNFTLKIRSTKLEDSAMYFCASSDWDRGQEQYFGPGTRLTVT.

The chain has TRBV5-1 and TRBJ1-1; D not resolved. Per germline, CDR1 SGHRS and CDR2 YFSETQ. Trimming took off 1 base at V and 10 bases at J, with 20 bases between the two ends. This CDR3 contains 15 residues. Written as DNA, the CDR3 is TGCGCCAGCAGCTTGACGGGTACCGCACAGCAGGTAGCTTTCTTT. Encoded protein: CASSLTGTAQQVAFF.

This clonotype was counted at least ten times. CDR3 protein: CASRRHGTYEQYF. The DNA of the CDR3 is TGCGCCAGCAGACGCCACGGAACCTACGAGCAGTACTTC. V and J are TRBV5-1 and TRBJ2-7; D ambiguous. Trimming shortened V by 5 bases and J by 2 bases, and 11 bases separated the two germline ends. Germline CDR1 and CDR2: SGHRS and YFSETQ. This CDR3 comprises 13 residues. Using reference TRBV5-1 and TRBJ2-7 for the parts outside the CDR3, the full variable domain is KAGVTQTPRYLIKTRGQQVTLSCSPISGHRSVSWYQQTPGQGLQFLFEYFSETQRNKGNFPGRFSGRQFSNSRSEMNVSTLELGDSALYLCASRRHGTYEQYFGPGTRLTVT.

This clonotype appeared many times. The rearrangement links TRBV29-1 to TRBJ1-1, with unresolved D. The germline gives CDR1 SQVTM, CDR2 ANQGSEA. V dropped 5 bases and J dropped 2 bases, with 9 bases sitting between them. This CDR3 is 12 amino acids long. CDR3 in DNA: TGCAGCGTTTTTCGGGGTAACACTGAAGCTTTCTTT. Translation: CSVFRGNTEAFF.

The sample holds many counts of this clonotype. The chain is built from TRBV10-3 and TRBJ2-7; D unclear. The germline gives CDR1 ENHRY, CDR2 SYGVKD. V lost 6 bases, J lost 2 bases, and 14 bases lay in between. The CDR3 runs to 14 residues. The CDR3 reads CAISDGPPTYEQYF. The CDR3 DNA follows: TGTGCCATCAGCGACGGACCGCCGACCTACGAGCAGTACTTC.

The rearrangement joins TRBV6-4 to TRBJ2-7; D could derive from TRBD1 or TRBD2 (5 bases each). Trimming took 7 bases from V and 4 from J, leaving 17 bases between them. Germline V gene lookup returns CDR1 MRHNA and CDR2 SNTAGT. The CDR3 consists of 14 residues. The CDR3 reads CASNQRETAYEQYF. CDR3 nucleotide sequence: TGTGCCAGCAACCAAAGGGAGACAGCGTACGAGCAGTACTTC.

This clonotype was counted ten times or more. V is TRBV5-1 and J is TRBJ2-5; D not certain. V was pared by 4 bases and J by 1 base, with 14 bases between. The V gene's germline CDR1 is SGHRS and CDR2 YFSETQ. The CDR3 has 15 amino acids. This CDR3 is CASSPLTTGQETQYF. DNA of the CDR3: TGCGCCAGCAGCCCGTTAACGACTGGCCAAGAGACCCAGTACTTC.

This chain uses TRBV6-1 with TRBJ2-5; 7 bases match TRBD2. The CDR3 is made up of 15 amino acids. The V and J ends lost 5 bases and 2 bases, in that order; junction bases with no gene match: 8. CDR1 and CDR2 (germline): MNHNS, SASEGT. CDR3 nucleotides: TGTGCCAGCAGTACCGCGGGAGCGGGGCAAGAGACCCAGTACTTC. Translating it yields CASSTAGAGQETQYF.

This clonotype showed up many times. Just one base apart from a much larger clone, this may be a read error. The V gene is TRBV12-3 or TRBV12-4, the J gene TRBJ2-2, with a weak D call TRBD2 (5 bases). The CDR3 runs 11 residues. CDR3 protein: CASSLSGELLF. The CDR3, as DNA: TGTGCCAGCAGTCTCTCCGGGGAGCTGCTTTTT.

This clonotype was seen ten or more times. This rearrangement joins TRBV12-3 or TRBV12-4 to TRBJ2-7; 14 positions match TRBD2. This CDR3 is built from 15 residues. V shed 6 bases, J shed 6 bases, and the junction held 7 bases outside the gene matches. The CDR3 DNA reads TGTGCCAGCAGACTCGGGACTAGCGGGAGTTCCGAGCAGTACTTC. Its protein is CASRLGTSGSSEQYF.

Many counts were recorded for this clonotype. A much larger clone is a single base away; this may be a read error. The gene calls are TRBV2 and TRBJ2-7; D remains unclear. Germline assignment: CDR1 SNHLY and CDR2 FYNNEI. The CDR3 contains 11 residues. Trimming took 6 bases from V and 3 from J, leaving 6 bases between them. The CDR3 bases are TGTGCCAGCAGCCCAGTCTACGAGCAGTACTTC. Its translation is CASSPVYEQYF.

This clonotype was detected ten times or more. The chain couples TRBV19 to TRBJ2-7; D might be TRBD1 or TRBD2, each matching 5 bases. This CDR3 region has 15 residues. Germline values: CDR1 LNHDA, CDR2 SQIVND (reference sequence). V was pared by 5 bases and J by 1 base, with 15 bases between. The CDR3 loop reads CASSAGRDGSYEQYF. DNA for the CDR3: TGTGCCAGTAGTGCTGGCAGGGACGGATCCTACGAGCAGTACTTC.

This clonotype was counted at least ten times. The chain is built from TRBV28 and TRBJ2-3; no reliable D call. The germline V gene encodes CDR1 MDHEN and CDR2 SYDVKM. V was shortened by 7 bases and J by 3 bases, with 17 bases between the two germline ends. This CDR3 has 15 amino acids. The CDR3 is CASNPGPLGTDTQYF. CDR3 coding DNA: TGTGCCAGCAACCCCGGGCCCCTGGGGACAGATACGCAGTATTTT. The full variable domain, with the rest looked up from reference TRBV28 and TRBJ2-3, is DVKVTQSSRYLVKRTGEKVFLECVQDMDHENMFWYRQDPGLGLRLIYFSYDVKMKEKGDIPEGYSVSREKKERFSLILESASTNQTSMYLCASNPGPLGTDTQYFGPGTRLTVL.

In its sample, this clonotype was seen many times. This chain connects TRBV29-1 to TRBJ1-1; 10 nucleotides agree with TRBD1. The CDR3 sequence is 14 residues long. The trim removed 3 bases at V and 4 bases at J, leaving 5 bases unmatched. Per germline, CDR1 SQVTM and CDR2 ANQGSEA. The CDR3 sequence: CSVDGGQGLTEAFF. In nucleotides, the CDR3 is TGCAGCGTTGACGGGGGACAGGGGCTCACTGAAGCTTTCTTT.

The chain joins TRBV2 to TRBJ2-7; D remains unclear. The V gene lost 3 bases and the J gene lost 4 bases, with 4 bases spanning the gap. The CDR3 loop spans 11 amino acids. Germline V gives CDR1 SNHLY, CDR2 FYNNEI. The CDR3 DNA follows: TGTGCCAGCAGTGACCAATACGAGCAGTACTTC. Its protein product is CASSDQYEQYF.

The table lists this clonotype with many counts. The chain recombines TRBV28 with TRBJ2-7, with 7 positions matching TRBD2. J lost 5 bases, V lost 5 bases, and 6 bases had no gene match. The CDR3 loop spans 13 amino acids. Germline V gene sequence: CDR1 MDHEN, CDR2 SYDVKM. In nucleotides, the CDR3 is TGTGCCAGCAGTCTCGAACTAGCGAACGAGCAGTACTTC. The encoded protein is CASSLELANEQYF. The full variable domain, completed using reference TRBV28 and TRBJ2-7, is DVKVTQSSRYLVKRTGEKVFLECVQDMDHENMFWYRQDPGLGLRLIYFSYDVKMKEKGDIPEGYSVSREKKERFSLILESASTNQTSMYLCASSLELANEQYFGPGTRLTVT.